This entry lists 10 T cell receptor beta chains sequenced from one sample in a study of cytomegalovirus exposure and HLA in healthy donors listed by TCRdb under 2017. Library creation used the immunoSEQ multiplex PCR assay. For the multiplex PCR, a mixture combining 60 forward primers for TCR Vbeta segments and 13 reverse primers for TCR Jbeta segments was used. The source is immuneACCESS, and TCRdb retained only in-frame sequences with V and J called. Part of the clones is not carried over; for the studies checked, unresolved V genes explain less than half of this, and the remainder is unexplained. Across this sample there are roughly 100,000 clones, with over 75% seen only once. The biggest ten clones account for about 5.7% of the sample. The sample taken for sequencing was PBMCs. These receptors came from a woman aged 18-29 years in good health and CMV-seropositive.

The rearrangement joins TRBV19 to TRBJ1-5, with 10 nucleotides matching TRBD1. CDR3 length: 17 amino acids. Germline V gene lookup returns CDR1 LNHDA and CDR2 SQIVND (reference sequence). V was pared by 7 bases and J by 3 bases, with 12 bases of the junction left unmatched. The CDR3 spells CASTYGTGDFYNQPQHF. The CDR3 nucleotides read TGTGCCAGTACCTACGGGACAGGGGATTTTTACAATCAGCCCCAGCATTTT.

The genes are TRBV2 and TRBJ1-1, with 7 bases lining up with TRBD1. This CDR3 is 15 amino acids long. With 4 bases clipped from V and 1 base from J, the junction kept 6 bases outside the gene matches. CDR1 and CDR2 from the germline V gene are SNHLY and FYNNEI. As DNA, the CDR3 is TGTGCCAGCAGTGTCTCGGCAGGGGGGAACACTGAAGCTTTCTTT. Translation: CASSVSAGGNTEAFF.

This rearrangement joins TRBV18 to TRBJ1-4; D is uncertain. V was shortened by 3 bases and J by 1 base, with 6 bases between the two germline ends. The CDR3 length is 14 residues. In germline, CDR1 is KGHSH, CDR2 LQKENI. This CDR3 is CASSPGGTNEKLFF. CDR3 DNA: TGTGCCAGCTCACCGGGAGGAACTAATGAAAAACTGTTTTTT.

The table lists this clone with a count of one. The V and J genes are TRBV14 and TRBJ2-5; 8 nucleotides line up with TRBD1. This CDR3 comprises 15 residues. V was pared by 4 bases and J by 4 bases, with 8 bases of the junction left unmatched. Germline V CDR1 and CDR2: SGHDN, FVKESK. CDR3 coding DNA: TGTGCCAGCAGCCCTCGGACAGGGAGTCGAGAGACCCAGTACTTC. This codes for CASSPRTGSRETQYF.

Written as DNA, the CDR3 is TGTGCCTGGAGTGTACAGGGACAGGGGGGGGATCAGCCCCAGCATTTT. This sequence encodes CAWSVQGQGGDQPQHF. The rearrangement links TRBV30 to TRBJ1-5; 11 bases agree with TRBD1. J was trimmed by 5 bases and V by 0 bases; bases with no gene match: 6. The CDR3 totals 16 residues. Germline CDR1 GTSNPN, CDR2 SVGIG (reference sequence).

This rearrangement joins TRBV30 to TRBJ1-5; 9 nucleotides line up with TRBD1. The ends lost 3 bases at V and 5 bases at J; junction bases unmatched: 5. Per germline, CDR1 GTSNPN and CDR2 SVGIG (reference sequence). The CDR3 has 14 residues. The CDR3 DNA sequence: TGTGCCTGGAGCGCCGACAGGGGGGATCAGCCCCAGCATTTT. This gives the protein CAWSADRGDQPQHF.

This clone was detected only once. The chain joins TRBV28 to TRBJ2-7; 9 bases align to TRBD2. V was pared by 3 bases and J by 3 bases, with 6 bases of the junction left unmatched. This CDR3 contains 15 residues. Looked up from germline, CDR1 is MDHEN and CDR2 is SYDVKM. Here the CDR3 DNA reads TGTGCCAGCAGTTTTTATAGCGGGGGCGTCTACGAGCAGTACTTC. Translated: CASSFYSGGVYEQYF.

This clone came up once. The chain links TRBV6-1 to TRBJ2-7; maybe TRBD2 (5 bases). The CDR3 is 11 residues long. The germline CDR1 and CDR2 sequences are MNHNS and SASEGT. V shed 10 bases and J shed 2 bases, with 9 bases lying between them. The CDR3 DNA follows: TGTGCCACCCAGGAGGCCTACGAGCAGTACTTC. It translates to CATQEAYEQYF.

This clone has only a few counts. This chain uses TRBV7-3 with TRBJ2-7; 7 nucleotides align to TRBD2. With V trimmed by 1 base and J by 2 bases, 2 bases remained unmatched. The CDR3 spans 14 residues. Germline CDR1 SGHTA, CDR2 FQGTGA. CDR3 region: CASSLIAGAYEQYF. The CDR3 DNA is TGTGCCAGCAGCTTAATAGCGGGCGCCTACGAGCAGTACTTC.

In nucleotides, the CDR3 is TGTGCCATCAGTGATTTTAACAGATCCTACGAGCAGTACTTC. Translated, it gives CAISDFNRSYEQYF. The rearrangement links TRBV10-3 to TRBJ2-7; no definite D call. Trimming cost V 3 bases and J 1 base, with 10 bases left between them. The CDR3 sequence is 14 residues long. Germline lookup yields CDR1 ENHRY and CDR2 SYGVKD.